The 3 T cell receptor beta chains presented below share a single source sample, sequenced in a study of cytomegalovirus exposure and HLA in healthy donors. Generated by immunoSEQ multiplex PCR, the TCRdb table keeps only in-frame clones and is missing some. The sample consists of over 100,000 clones, around nine tenths of them appearing once. The sequencing input was PBMCs. These receptors all stem from a man aged 25 to 45 in good health and CMV-seronegative.

The genes are TRBV7-3 and TRBJ2-7, with D possibly being TRBD1 (5 bases). The length of the CDR3 is 15 residues. CDR1 is SGHTA and CDR2 is FQGTGA in the germline V gene. V lost 2 bases, J lost 1 base, and 12 bases lay in between. The CDR3 DNA follows: TGTGCCAGCAGCTTAGGGCAGGGCAAATCCTACGAGCAGTACTTC. The encoded protein is CASSLGQGKSYEQYF.

This chain links TRBV6-1 with TRBJ1-2; TRBD1 aligns across 8 bases. The J segment lost 4 bases and the V segment lost 4 bases, leaving 17 bases of the junction unmatched. The CDR3 is made up of 18 amino acids. Germline assignment: CDR1 MNHNS and CDR2 SASEGT. The CDR3: CASSVKGGQGKTRYGYTF. CDR3 nucleotide sequence: TGTGCCAGCAGTGTTAAAGGAGGACAGGGAAAAACCCGCTATGGCTACACCTTC.

The rearrangement links TRBV5-1 to TRBJ2-5, with 7 bases aligning to TRBD1. The trim removed 7 bases at V and 3 bases at J, leaving 6 bases unmatched. Germline V gene data show CDR1 as SGHRS and CDR2 as YFSETQ. The CDR3 runs 13 residues. The CDR3, as DNA: TGCGCCAGCGGAACGCAGGGGGAAGAGACCCAGTACTTC. This encodes CASGTQGEETQYF.